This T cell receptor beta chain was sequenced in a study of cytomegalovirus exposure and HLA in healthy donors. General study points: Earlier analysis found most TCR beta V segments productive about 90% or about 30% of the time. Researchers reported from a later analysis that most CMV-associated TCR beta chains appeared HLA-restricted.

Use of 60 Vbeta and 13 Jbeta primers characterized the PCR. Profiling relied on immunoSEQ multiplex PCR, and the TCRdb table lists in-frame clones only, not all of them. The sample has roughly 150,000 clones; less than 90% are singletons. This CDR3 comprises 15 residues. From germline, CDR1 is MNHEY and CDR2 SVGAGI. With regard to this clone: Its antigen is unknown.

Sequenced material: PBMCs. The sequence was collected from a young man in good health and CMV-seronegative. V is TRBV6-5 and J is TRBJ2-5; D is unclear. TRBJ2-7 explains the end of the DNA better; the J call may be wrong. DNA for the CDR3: TGTGCCAGCAGTTATACCCTCTCTGGGGCCTACGAGCAGTACTTC. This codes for CASSYTLSGAYEQYF.